Detailed here is one T cell receptor beta chain. Its matching antigen is unknown. This entry comes from a study of cytomegalovirus exposure and HLA in healthy donors. V was clipped by 2 bases and J by 2 bases; unmatched bases: 3. Germline assignment: CDR1 SGHRS and CDR2 YFSETQ. The CDR3 has 15 amino acids. Regarding the study as a whole: When presence/absence was analysed, sequencing depth was taken to be roughly uniform across donors.

Vbeta (60) and Jbeta (13) primers were used in the PCR. The repertoire was sequenced with immunoSEQ multiplex PCR; TCRdb's copy has only in-frame clones and lacks some. Of about 150,000 clones in the sample, roughly three quarters are singletons; the top ten hold around 1.5%. The sequence was obtained from a woman aged 40 to 50 in good health and CMV-seronegative. V usage is TRBV5-1 and J usage is TRBJ2-1; 8 nucleotides agree with TRBD2. The sequencing input was PBMCs. The CDR3, as DNA: TGCGCCAGCAGCTTTACTAGCGGCGCCTACAATGAGCAGTTCTTC. Translated, it gives CASSFTSGAYNEQFF.